This TCR beta chain was documented in a study of blood T cell repertoires in COVID-19 (dated by TCRdb to 2020 to 2022). General notes on the study: The collaborator samples originated in the United States, Italy and Spain and spanned the acute and convalescent phases of COVID-19. HLA class I and class II types, where available, came from metadata supplied by the sample provider rather than from assay-based typing. A de-identified subject ID, COVID-19 status, age in years and sex were almost always included in the sample metadata. The samples were drawn from the first 160 participants of the ongoing ImmuneRACE study and from 1,254 subjects provided by 6 global collaborators. The repertoires were made available in a free public database intended to serve as a resource for research on the immune response to SARS-CoV-2. The prospective study material was composed of cDNA or gDNA derived from T cells, B-cell-depleted T cells, or PBMCs. Subjects who had been exposed to COVID-19, were actively infected with it, or had recovered from it provided the deeply sampled blood TCRbeta repertoires that made up the dataset. Paper-wide results and their limitations: Clinical and demographic metadata were provided uncurated, with the amount varying by source and participant.

The immunoSEQ Assay, a bias-controlled multiplex PCR, was used to amplify TCRbeta CDR3 regions from genomic DNA. The authors' analysis ran thus. The number of nucleated cells in each sample was estimated by amplification of reference gene primers within the assay. To quantify the absolute abundance of each unique TCRbeta CDR3 rearrangement, sequence reads were collapsed and filtered. For each sample, productive Simpson clonality was calculated as the square root of Simpson's diversity index across productive rearrangements. The source is immuneACCESS, and TCRdb retained only in-frame sequences with V and J called. Part of the clones is not carried over; for the studies checked, unresolved V genes explain less than half of this, and the remainder is unexplained. Clone size and V and J calls were adopted from that table, with D and trimming inferred from the DNA. A total of a few hundred thousand clones appear in this sample, around 84% of them only once. The ten largest make up 4.2% of the sample.

Collaborating institutions collected whole blood in K2EDTA tubes following their own protocols. For TCRbeta analysis, collaborators shipped samples in one of three forms: frozen whole blood, isolated PBMCs, or DNA extracted from either of those sample types. Worth noting for this clone: Its antigen is still unknown. The record has no base qualities; no much larger clone is one base away.

V is shortened by 4 bases, J by 2 bases, and the region joining them spans 4 bases. Spanning cysteine to phenylalanine, the CDR3 consists of 12 amino acids. Here the CDR3 DNA is all that survives: 36 bases in frame from base 1. In the germline V gene, CDR1 corresponds to SGHTA and CDR2 to FQGNSA. Sequenced: peripheral blood. The rearranged chain carries TRBV7-2 and TRBJ2-3, with the D gene uncertain. The receptor was derived from a man aged 60 to 69 with acute or convalescent COVID-19. The bases are TGTGCCAGCAGCTCCCTCACAGATACGCAGTATTTT. The translation is CASSSLTDTQYF.